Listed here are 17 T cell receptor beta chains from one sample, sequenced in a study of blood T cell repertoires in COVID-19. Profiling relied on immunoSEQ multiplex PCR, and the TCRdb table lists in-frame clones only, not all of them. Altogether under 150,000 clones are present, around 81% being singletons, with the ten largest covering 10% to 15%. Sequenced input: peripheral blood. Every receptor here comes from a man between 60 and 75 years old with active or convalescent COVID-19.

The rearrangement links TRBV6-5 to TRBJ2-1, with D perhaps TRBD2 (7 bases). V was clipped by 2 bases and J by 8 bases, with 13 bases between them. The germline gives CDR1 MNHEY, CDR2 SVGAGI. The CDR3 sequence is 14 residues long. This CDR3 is CASSYRGAADEQFF. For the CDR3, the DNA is TGTGCCAGCAGTTACCGGGGGGCGGCGGATGAGCAGTTCTTC.

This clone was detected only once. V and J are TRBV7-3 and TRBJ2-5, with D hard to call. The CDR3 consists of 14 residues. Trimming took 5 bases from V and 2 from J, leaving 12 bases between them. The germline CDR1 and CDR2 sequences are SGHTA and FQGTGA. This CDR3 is CASSQDSIQETQYF. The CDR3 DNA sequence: TGTGCCAGCAGCCAAGACTCCATACAAGAGACCCAGTACTTC.

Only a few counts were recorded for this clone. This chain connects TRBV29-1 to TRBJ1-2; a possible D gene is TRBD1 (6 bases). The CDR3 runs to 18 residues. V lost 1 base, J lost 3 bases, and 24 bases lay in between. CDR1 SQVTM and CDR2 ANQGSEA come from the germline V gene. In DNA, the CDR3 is TGCAGCGTTGAAGGGCAAAACAGGGAGAGTCCTTACCACTATGGCTACACCTTC. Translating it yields CSVEGQNRESPYHYGYTF.

This CDR3 reads CASSFPAAGTEAFF. The CDR3 nucleotides are TGTGCCAGCAGCTTCCCCGCGGCAGGGACTGAAGCTTTCTTT. The chain has TRBV7-8 and TRBJ1-1; perhaps TRBD1 as D (5 bases). The CDR3 length is 14 residues. From germline, CDR1 is SGHVS and CDR2 FQNEAQ. V lost 3 bases and J lost 5, with 13 bases in between.

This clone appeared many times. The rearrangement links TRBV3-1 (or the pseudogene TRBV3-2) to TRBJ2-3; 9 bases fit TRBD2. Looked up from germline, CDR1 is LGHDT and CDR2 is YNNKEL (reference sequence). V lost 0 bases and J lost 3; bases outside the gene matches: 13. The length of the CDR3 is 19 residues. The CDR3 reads CASSQDPSGNRGRTDTQYF. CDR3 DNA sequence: TGTGCCAGCAGCCAAGATCCTAGCGGGAACAGGGGACGAACAGATACGCAGTATTTT.

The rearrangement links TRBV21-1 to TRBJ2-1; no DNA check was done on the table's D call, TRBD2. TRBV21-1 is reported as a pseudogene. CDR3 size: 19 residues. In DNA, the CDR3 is TGTGCCAGCAGCGCCGGACTGTCGCCGAATTCGAGCTCCTACAATGAGCAGTTCTTC. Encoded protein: CASSAGLSPNSSSYNEQFF.

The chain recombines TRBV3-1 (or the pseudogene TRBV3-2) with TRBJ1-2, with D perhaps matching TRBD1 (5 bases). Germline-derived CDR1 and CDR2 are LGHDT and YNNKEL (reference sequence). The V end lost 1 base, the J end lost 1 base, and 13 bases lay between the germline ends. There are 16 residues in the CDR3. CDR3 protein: CASSQGGHRNNYGYTF. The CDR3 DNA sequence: TGTGCCAGCAGCCAAGGTGGACACCGAAATAACTATGGCTACACCTTC.

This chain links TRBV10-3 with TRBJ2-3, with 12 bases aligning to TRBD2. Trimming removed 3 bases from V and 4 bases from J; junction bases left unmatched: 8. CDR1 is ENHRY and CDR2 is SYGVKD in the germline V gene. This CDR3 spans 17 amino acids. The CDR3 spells CAISDLGLAGNADTQYF. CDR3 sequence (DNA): TGTGCCATCAGTGACCTAGGACTAGCGGGAAACGCAGATACGCAGTATTTT.

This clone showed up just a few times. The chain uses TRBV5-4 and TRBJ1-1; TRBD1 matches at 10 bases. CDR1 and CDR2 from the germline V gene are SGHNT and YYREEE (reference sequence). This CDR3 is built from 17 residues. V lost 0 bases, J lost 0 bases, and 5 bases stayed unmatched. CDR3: CASSLGDRGRMNTEAFF. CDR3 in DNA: TGTGCCAGCAGCTTGGGGGACAGGGGAAGGATGAACACTGAAGCTTTCTTT.

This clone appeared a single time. CDR3 coding DNA: TGTGCCAGTAGTGCCGGGGGGTTATGGAATCAGCCCCAGCATTTT. Amino acids: CASSAGGLWNQPQHF. The chain uses TRBV19 and TRBJ1-5; D is possibly TRBD1 (5 bases). Germline V gene sequence: CDR1 LNHDA, CDR2 SQIVND (reference sequence). The CDR3 has 15 residues. The ends were cut back, 5 bases at V and 4 bases at J, with 15 bases in the middle.

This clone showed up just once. CDR3 bases: TGTGCCAGCAGGCAGGGGATGGCGAACACTGAAGCTTTCTTT. Translation gives CASRQGMANTEAFF. The chain couples TRBV6-6 to TRBJ1-1; tentatively, D is TRBD1 (6 bases). V was trimmed by 6 bases and J by 1 base, leaving 12 bases between them. This CDR3 comprises 14 residues. Germline V gene lookup returns CDR1 MNHNY and CDR2 SVGAGI (reference sequence).

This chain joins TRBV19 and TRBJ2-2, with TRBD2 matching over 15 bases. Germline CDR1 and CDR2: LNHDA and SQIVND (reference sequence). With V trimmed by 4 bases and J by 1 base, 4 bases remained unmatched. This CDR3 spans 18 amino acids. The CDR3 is CASSTSGLAGGNTGELFF. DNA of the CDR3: TGTGCCAGTAGTACGTCGGGACTAGCGGGAGGGAACACCGGGGAGCTGTTTTTT.

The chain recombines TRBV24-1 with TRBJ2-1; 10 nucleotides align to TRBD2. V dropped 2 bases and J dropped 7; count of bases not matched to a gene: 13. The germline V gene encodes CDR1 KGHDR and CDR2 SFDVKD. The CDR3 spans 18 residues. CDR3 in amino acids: CATSDWTSGTTPLNEQFF. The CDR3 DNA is TGTGCCACCAGTGATTGGACTAGCGGAACCACCCCCCTGAATGAGCAGTTCTTC.

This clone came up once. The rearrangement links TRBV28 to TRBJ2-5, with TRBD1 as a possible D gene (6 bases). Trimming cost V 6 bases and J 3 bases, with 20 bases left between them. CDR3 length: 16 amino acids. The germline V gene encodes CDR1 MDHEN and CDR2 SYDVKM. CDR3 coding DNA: TGTGCCAGCAGACACCTCAGGGGTCTCTTCAAAGAGACCCAGTACTTC. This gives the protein CASRHLRGLFKETQYF.

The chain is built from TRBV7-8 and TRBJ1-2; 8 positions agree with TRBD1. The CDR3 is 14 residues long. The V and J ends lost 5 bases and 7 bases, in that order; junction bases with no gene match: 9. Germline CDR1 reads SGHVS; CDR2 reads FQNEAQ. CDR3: CASSPRTGRGGYTF. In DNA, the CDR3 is TGTGCCAGCAGCCCCCGGACAGGGAGGGGTGGCTACACCTTC.

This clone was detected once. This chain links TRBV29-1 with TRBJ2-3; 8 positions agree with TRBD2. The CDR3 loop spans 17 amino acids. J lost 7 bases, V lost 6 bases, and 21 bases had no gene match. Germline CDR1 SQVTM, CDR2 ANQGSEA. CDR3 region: CSVYPLSGTKHRNTQYF. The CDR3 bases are TGCAGCGTATATCCTCTTAGCGGGACAAAACATCGGAATACGCAGTATTTT.

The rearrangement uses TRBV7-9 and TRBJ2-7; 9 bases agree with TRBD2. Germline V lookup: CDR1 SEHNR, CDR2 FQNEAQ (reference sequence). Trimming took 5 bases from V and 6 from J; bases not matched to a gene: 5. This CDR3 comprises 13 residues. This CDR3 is CASSNSGRVEQYF. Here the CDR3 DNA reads TGTGCCAGCAGCAATAGCGGGAGAGTCGAGCAGTACTTC.